The clone carrying this TCR beta chain was detected only a few times. Its antigen remains unknown. A much larger clonotype is one base distant, so this may be a read error. These data originate in a study of T cells in Graves' hyperthyroidism and ophthalmopathy. Study-wide findings and caveats: Blood also carried most thyroid clonotypes expanded above 0.001.

The CDR3 totals 15 residues. Germline V CDR1 and CDR2: SQVTM, ANQGSEA. With 4 bases clipped from V and 5 bases from J, the junction kept 7 bases outside the gene matches. Among ophthalmopathy patients, the Clinical Activity Score reached at least 3, the NOSPECS grade reached at least 4, and duration remained under 3 months. Patients showing uncontrolled infection, other autoimmune disease, pregnancy or lactation were ineligible. The diagnostic basis comprised clinical symptoms, serum thyroxine and TRAb, thyroid ultrasound and orbital computed tomography. Regions amplified from RNA transcripts were the TCR beta CDR3 regions. Carried out on the TCR CDR3, a first-round RT-PCR used the HTBI primer set. One entry per CDR3 protein results from TCRdb running MiXCR on the multiplex PCR reads. The sample yields approximately 410,000 distinct CDR3 sequences, about 14% seen once.

The sequenced sample was blood. V and J are TRBV29-1 and TRBJ2-3; TRBD2 agrees at 12 bases. The clonotype comes from a young man with Graves' ophthalmopathy. The CDR3 DNA reads TGCAGCGTTGGAGGAAAGGGACTAGCGGGAGATACGCAGTATTTT. This codes for CSVGGKGLAGDTQYF.